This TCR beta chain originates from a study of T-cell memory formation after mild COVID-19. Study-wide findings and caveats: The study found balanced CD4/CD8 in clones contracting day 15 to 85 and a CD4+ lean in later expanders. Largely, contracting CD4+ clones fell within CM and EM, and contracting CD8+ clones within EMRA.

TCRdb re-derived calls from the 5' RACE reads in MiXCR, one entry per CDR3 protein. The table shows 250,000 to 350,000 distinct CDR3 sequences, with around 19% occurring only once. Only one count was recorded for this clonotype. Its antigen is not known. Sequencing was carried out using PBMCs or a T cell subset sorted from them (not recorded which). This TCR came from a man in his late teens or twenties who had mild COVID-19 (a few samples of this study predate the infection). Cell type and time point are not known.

The CDR3 here is CASSQWGRETQYF. The CDR3 coding sequence is TGCGCCAGCAGCCAATGGGGCAGGGAGACCCAGTACTTC. The gene calls are TRBV4-1 and TRBJ2-5, with D perhaps matching TRBD1 (5 bases). This CDR3 spans 13 amino acids. The V and J ends lost 2 bases and 5 bases respectively, with 9 bases between them. Germline values: CDR1 MGHRA, CDR2 YSYEKL.